Listed below are T cell receptor beta chains from one sample, sequenced in a study of T cell repertoires in aging, cancer and after chemotherapy. A single record per CDR3 protein comes from TCRdb applying MiXCR to the multiplex PCR reads. The sample has roughly 400 distinct CDR3 sequences, almost 40% seen once. The sample consisted of blood. The receptors originated from a human donor with a blood cancer. Both conserved end residues are part of each CDR3. Fields, in order: clone size, J gene, D gene, V gene, CDR3 protein, CDR3 DNA. D genes are given only for firm matches. Part of the rows lack a size; the others show once, few, many or a class for expanded clones.

clone size: few
J gene: TRBJ2-5
D gene: NA
V gene: TRBV29-1
CDR3 protein: CSVVLQSYLQEYQETQYF
CDR3 DNA: TGCAGCGTTGTGCTCCAGAGCTACTTACAGGAGTACCAAGAGACCCAGTACTTC

clone size: NA
J gene: TRBJ1-2
D gene: NA
V gene: TRBV29-1
CDR3 protein: CSVLGSMPGQFNYGYTF
CDR3 DNA: TGCAGCGTCCTAGGCTCTATGCCGGGACAATTTAACTATGGCTACACCTTC

clone size: medium-sized
J gene: TRBJ2-5
D gene: TRBD2
V gene: TRBV28
CDR3 protein: CASTLSWRGYQETQYF
CDR3 DNA: TGTGCCAGCACCCTCTCCTGGCGGGGGTACCAAGAGACCCAGTACTTC

clone size: NA
J gene: TRBJ2-7
D gene: NA
V gene: TRBV6-5
CDR3 protein: CASSTLDHRTGPYEQYF
CDR3 DNA: TGTGCCAGCAGTACTTTAGACCACCGGACGGGGCCTTACGAGCAGTACTTC

clone size: NA
J gene: TRBJ2-3
D gene: TRBD2
V gene: TRBV20-1
CDR3 protein: CSARTSGSWTDTQYF
CDR3 DNA: TGCAGTGCTAGGACTAGCGGGAGTTGGACAGATACGCAGTATTTT

clone size: NA
J gene: TRBJ1-3
D gene: TRBD1
V gene: TRBV6-5
CDR3 protein: CASSYSTGSGTIYF
CDR3 DNA: TGTGCCAGCAGTTACTCGACAGGGTCCGGCACCATATATTTT

clone size: large
J gene: TRBJ1-5
D gene: NA
V gene: TRBV6-2/TRBV6-3
CDR3 protein: CASSPDLGGQPQHF
CDR3 DNA: TGTGCCAGCAGTCCTGACTTGGGAGGGCAGCCCCAGCATTTT

clone size: large
J gene: TRBJ2-7
D gene: NA
V gene: TRBV11-1
CDR3 protein: CASSVLAHEQYF
CDR3 DNA: TGTGCCAGCAGCGTACTAGCCCACGAGCAGTACTTC

clone size: large
J gene: TRBJ1-2
D gene: NA
V gene: TRBV27
CDR3 protein: CASSLSLGGDYGYTF
CDR3 DNA: TGTGCCAGCAGTTTAAGCCTGGGAGGGGACTATGGCTACACCTTC

clone size: medium-sized
J gene: TRBJ1-1
D gene: NA
V gene: TRBV7-9
CDR3 protein: CASSVTGGSNTEAFF
CDR3 DNA: TGTGCCAGCAGCGTCACTGGGGGGTCGAACACTGAAGCTTTCTTT

clone size: large
J gene: TRBJ1-2
D gene: TRBD1
V gene: TRBV27
CDR3 protein: CASSRQGAIGGYTF
CDR3 DNA: TGTGCCAGCAGCAGACAGGGGGCTATTGGTGGCTACACCTTC

clone size: few
J gene: TRBJ1-1
D gene: NA
V gene: TRBV28
CDR3 protein: CASSFLAATNTEAFF
CDR3 DNA: TGTGCCAGCAGTTTTTTAGCAGCTACGAACACTGAAGCTTTCTTT

clone size: NA
J gene: TRBJ2-1
D gene: TRBD2
V gene: TRBV15
CDR3 protein: CATSGDGTSGRATYNEQFF
CDR3 DNA: TGTGCCACCAGCGGCGACGGGACTAGCGGGAGGGCCACCTACAATGAGCAGTTCTTC

clone size: NA
J gene: TRBJ1-3
D gene: NA
V gene: TRBV4-1
CDR3 protein: CASSQVDMISSGNTIYF
CDR3 DNA: TGCGCCAGCAGCCAAGTTGATATGATAAGCTCTGGAAACACCATATATTTT

clone size: NA
J gene: TRBJ1-1
D gene: TRBD1
V gene: TRBV19
CDR3 protein: CASSTTGGGTEAFF
CDR3 DNA: TGTGCCAGTAGTACCACAGGGGGAGGAACTGAAGCTTTCTTT

clone size: large
J gene: TRBJ2-7
D gene: TRBD1
V gene: TRBV10-3
CDR3 protein: CAIRGTGGIYEQYF
CDR3 DNA: TGTGCCATCAGGGGGACAGGGGGCATATACGAGCAGTACTTC

clone size: hyperexpanded
J gene: TRBJ2-1
D gene: TRBD1
V gene: TRBV19
CDR3 protein: CASSPDRALGIGQFF
CDR3 DNA: TGTGCCAGTAGTCCGGACAGGGCTCTAGGGATTGGGCAGTTCTTC

clone size: large
J gene: TRBJ2-5
D gene: TRBD2
V gene: TRBV20-1
CDR3 protein: CSARDQRGGLTETQYF
CDR3 DNA: TGCAGTGCTAGAGATCAGCGGGGGGGCCTTACGGAGACCCAGTACTTC

clone size: hyperexpanded
J gene: TRBJ2-7
D gene: TRBD1
V gene: TRBV6-6
CDR3 protein: CASSLNRGPEQYF
CDR3 DNA: TGTGCCAGCAGTTTAAACAGGGGGCCCGAGCAGTACTTC

clone size: once
J gene: TRBJ2-4
D gene: NA
V gene: TRBV9
CDR3 protein: CASSVEGTDLAKNIQYF
CDR3 DNA: TGTGCCAGCAGCGTAGAGGGTACAGACTTAGCCAAAAACATTCAGTACTTC

clone size: medium-sized
J gene: TRBJ1-2
D gene: NA
V gene: TRBV28
CDR3 protein: CASSPAGRNYGYTF
CDR3 DNA: TGTGCCAGCAGCCCCGCCGGCAGAAACTATGGCTACACCTTC

clone size: NA
J gene: TRBJ2-2
D gene: TRBD1
V gene: TRBV24-1
CDR3 protein: CATSDAQGLGTGELFF
CDR3 DNA: TGTGCCACCAGTGATGCACAGGGGCTAGGCACCGGGGAGCTGTTTTTT

clone size: NA
J gene: TRBJ2-1
D gene: TRBD2
V gene: TRBV19
CDR3 protein: CASSPASGAYNEQFF
CDR3 DNA: TGTGCCAGTAGTCCGGCTAGCGGGGCGTACAATGAGCAGTTCTTC

clone size: NA
J gene: TRBJ2-3
D gene: TRBD2
V gene: TRBV5-6
CDR3 protein: CASSFPTSVVSTDTQYF
CDR3 DNA: TGTGCCAGCAGCTTCCCGACTAGCGTCGTTAGCACAGATACGCAGTATTTT

clone size: medium-sized
J gene: TRBJ2-1
D gene: NA
V gene: TRBV5-1
CDR3 protein: CASSLGGNEQFF
CDR3 DNA: TGCGCCAGCAGCTTGGGAGGGAATGAGCAGTTCTTC

clone size: NA
J gene: TRBJ2-7
D gene: TRBD1
V gene: TRBV27
CDR3 protein: CASSRQGADEQYF
CDR3 DNA: TGTGCCAGCAGCAGACAGGGGGCAGACGAGCAGTACTTC

clone size: large
J gene: TRBJ2-3
D gene: NA
V gene: TRBV6-1
CDR3 protein: CASRDLNTDTQYF
CDR3 DNA: TGTGCCAGCAGGGACTTGAACACAGATACGCAGTATTTT

clone size: few
J gene: TRBJ1-1
D gene: NA
V gene: TRBV2
CDR3 protein: CASAGRGMNTEAFF
CDR3 DNA: TGTGCCAGCGCAGGGAGGGGGATGAACACTGAAGCTTTCTTT

clone size: large
J gene: TRBJ2-1
D gene: TRBD2
V gene: TRBV5-4
CDR3 protein: CASSLGGTRFYEQFF
CDR3 DNA: TGTGCCAGCAGCTTGGGCGGGACTAGGTTCTATGAGCAGTTCTTC

clone size: NA
J gene: TRBJ2-7
D gene: TRBD2
V gene: TRBV6-2/TRBV6-3
CDR3 protein: CASSYWREVYEQYF
CDR3 DNA: TGTGCCAGCAGTTATTGGCGGGAGGTCTACGAGCAGTACTTC

clone size: large
J gene: TRBJ1-2
D gene: NA
V gene: TRBV11-2
CDR3 protein: CASSRPGGNYGYTF
CDR3 DNA: TGTGCCAGCAGCCGGCCCGGGGGAAACTATGGCTACACCTTC

clone size: once
J gene: TRBJ2-1
D gene: NA
V gene: TRBV6-2/TRBV6-3
CDR3 protein: CASSLSAEPPYNEQFF
CDR3 DNA: TGTGCCAGCAGTCTTTCCGCGGAGCCTCCCTACAATGAGCAGTTCTTC

clone size: large
J gene: TRBJ2-3
D gene: TRBD2
V gene: TRBV20-1
CDR3 protein: CSASGLAGGHTQYF
CDR3 DNA: TGCAGTGCTTCAGGACTAGCGGGGGGGCATACGCAGTATTTT

clone size: large
J gene: TRBJ1-1
D gene: NA
V gene: TRBV18
CDR3 protein: CASSPLGSRTEAFF
CDR3 DNA: TGTGCCAGCTCACCACTGGGGAGTAGGACTGAAGCTTTCTTT

clone size: NA
J gene: TRBJ2-5
D gene: TRBD1
V gene: TRBV29-1
CDR3 protein: CSVERDRDTQETQYF
CDR3 DNA: TGCAGCGTAGAGCGGGACAGGGACACTCAAGAGACCCAGTACTTC

clone size: few
J gene: TRBJ2-3
D gene: NA
V gene: TRBV5-6
CDR3 protein: CASSLGAQGGADTQYF
CDR3 DNA: TGTGCCAGCAGCTTAGGTGCACAGGGGGGGGCAGATACGCAGTATTTT

clone size: NA
J gene: TRBJ1-4
D gene: TRBD1
V gene: TRBV30
CDR3 protein: CAWKRTGPVDEKLFF
CDR3 DNA: TGTGCCTGGAAACGGACAGGGCCGGTGGATGAAAAACTGTTTTTT

clone size: few
J gene: TRBJ2-2
D gene: TRBD2
V gene: TRBV18
CDR3 protein: CASSPVSGANTGELFF
CDR3 DNA: TGTGCCAGCTCACCGGTTAGCGGGGCGAACACCGGGGAGCTGTTTTTT

clone size: large
J gene: TRBJ1-4
D gene: NA
V gene: TRBV7-2
CDR3 protein: CASSAPDAGAEEKLFF
CDR3 DNA: TGTGCCAGCAGCGCACCGGACGCAGGGGCAGAAGAAAAACTGTTTTTT

clone size: medium-sized
J gene: TRBJ2-7
D gene: NA
V gene: TRBV4-2
CDR3 protein: CASSQGREQYF
CDR3 DNA: TGTGCCAGCAGCCAAGGCAGGGAGCAGTACTTC

clone size: NA
J gene: TRBJ1-3
D gene: TRBD1
V gene: TRBV19
CDR3 protein: CASTDRGPGNTIYF
CDR3 DNA: TGTGCCTCGACGGACAGGGGGCCGGGAAACACCATATATTTT

clone size: medium-sized
J gene: TRBJ1-4
D gene: NA
V gene: TRBV20-1
CDR3 protein: CSARMTRGSEKLFF
CDR3 DNA: TGCAGTGCTAGAATGACCCGGGGCAGTGAAAAACTGTTTTTT

clone size: large
J gene: TRBJ1-2
D gene: NA
V gene: TRBV27
CDR3 protein: CASSLGGQTYGYTF
CDR3 DNA: TGTGCCAGCAGTTTAGGGGGGCAGACCTATGGCTACACCTTC

clone size: once
J gene: TRBJ2-5
D gene: TRBD2
V gene: TRBV27
CDR3 protein: CASRLVAGGTQETQYF
CDR3 DNA: TGTGCCAGCAGATTAGTAGCGGGAGGAACTCAAGAGACCCAGTACTTC

clone size: NA
J gene: TRBJ2-7
D gene: NA
V gene: TRBV7-6
CDR3 protein: CASSSRSEQYF
CDR3 DNA: TGTGCCAGCAGCTCGAGGTCCGAGCAGTACTTC

clone size: NA
J gene: TRBJ2-1
D gene: NA
V gene: TRBV6-5
CDR3 protein: CASRPSGGREQFF
CDR3 DNA: TGTGCCAGCAGGCCCTCAGGGGGGCGCGAGCAGTTCTTC

clone size: NA
J gene: TRBJ1-1
D gene: NA
V gene: TRBV5-6
CDR3 protein: CASSLGAQTRNTEAFF
CDR3 DNA: TGTGCCAGCAGCTTGGGAGCACAAACCAGGAACACTGAAGCTTTCTTT

clone size: large
J gene: TRBJ2-7
D gene: TRBD2
V gene: TRBV18
CDR3 protein: CASSPGLAGGFPGFEQYF
CDR3 DNA: TGTGCCAGCTCACCCGGACTAGCGGGAGGGTTCCCCGGTTTCGAGCAGTACTTC